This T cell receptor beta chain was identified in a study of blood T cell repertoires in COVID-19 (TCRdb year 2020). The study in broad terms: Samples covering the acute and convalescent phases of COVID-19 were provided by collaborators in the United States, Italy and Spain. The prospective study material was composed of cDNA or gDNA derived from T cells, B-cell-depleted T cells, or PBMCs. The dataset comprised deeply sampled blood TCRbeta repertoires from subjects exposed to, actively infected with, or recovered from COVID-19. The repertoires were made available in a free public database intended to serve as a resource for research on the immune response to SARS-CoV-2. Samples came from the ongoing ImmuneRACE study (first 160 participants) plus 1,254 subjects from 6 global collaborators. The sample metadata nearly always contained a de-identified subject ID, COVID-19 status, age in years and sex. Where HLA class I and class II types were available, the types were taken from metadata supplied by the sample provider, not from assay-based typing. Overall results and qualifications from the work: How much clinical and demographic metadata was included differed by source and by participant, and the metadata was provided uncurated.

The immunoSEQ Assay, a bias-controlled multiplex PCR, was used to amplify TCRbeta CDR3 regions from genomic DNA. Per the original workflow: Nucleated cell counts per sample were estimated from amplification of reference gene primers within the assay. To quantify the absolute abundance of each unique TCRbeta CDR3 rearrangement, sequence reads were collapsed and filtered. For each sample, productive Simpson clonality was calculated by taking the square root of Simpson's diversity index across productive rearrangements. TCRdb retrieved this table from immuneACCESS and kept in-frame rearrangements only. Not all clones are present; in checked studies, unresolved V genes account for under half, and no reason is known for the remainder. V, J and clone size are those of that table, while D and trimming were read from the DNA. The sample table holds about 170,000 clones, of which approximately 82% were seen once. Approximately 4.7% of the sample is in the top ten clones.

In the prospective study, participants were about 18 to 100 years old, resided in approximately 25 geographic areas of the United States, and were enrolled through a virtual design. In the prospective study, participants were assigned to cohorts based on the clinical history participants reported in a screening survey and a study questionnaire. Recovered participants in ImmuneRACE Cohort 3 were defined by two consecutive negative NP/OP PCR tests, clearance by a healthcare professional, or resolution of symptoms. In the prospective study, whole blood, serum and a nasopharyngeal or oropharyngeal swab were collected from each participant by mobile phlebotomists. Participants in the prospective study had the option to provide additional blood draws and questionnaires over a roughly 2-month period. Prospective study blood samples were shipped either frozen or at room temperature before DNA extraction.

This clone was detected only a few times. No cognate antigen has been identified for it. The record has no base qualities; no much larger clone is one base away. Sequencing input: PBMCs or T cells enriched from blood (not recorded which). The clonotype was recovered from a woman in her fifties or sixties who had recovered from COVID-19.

The nucleotides are TGTGCCAGCAGCCCCGCAGGGCTTAACACTGAAGCTTTCTTT. Its protein product is CASSPAGLNTEAFF. The V and J segments used are TRBV9 and TRBJ1-1; a tentative D match to TRBD1 spans 5 bases. CDR1 SGDLS and CDR2 YYNGEE were looked up in the germline V gene. V loses 4 bases, J loses 2 bases, and the germline ends lie 12 bases apart. The cysteine opens and the phenylalanine closes a CDR3 of 14 amino acids. The read is trimmed to its CDR3 DNA, 42 bases read in frame from base 1.